A selection of T cell receptor beta chains follows, all from one sample in a study of shared clonotypes between healthy human individuals. Sequencing was performed with immunoSEQ multiplex PCR; in TCRdb, only in-frame clones are kept and a portion is missing. The sample includes about 110,000 clones, around 68% of them seen just once. The sample taken for sequencing was memory CD8+ T cells sorted from blood. The receptors shown here come from a woman in her twenties or thirties in good health. Each CDR3 is given without its conserved first and last residue.

V gene	J gene	CDR3 protein
TRBV28	TRBJ2-5	ASSLTSGTVQETQY
TRBV5-5	TRBJ1-2	ASSSPRAVGYT
TRBV19	TRBJ2-6	ASSIDGLDGANVLT
TRBV10-1	TRBJ2-5	ASSESGGDYVEQY
TRBV19	TRBJ1-4	ASSMWVYEKLF
TRBV5-1	TRBJ2-3	ASRTGTSGSSTDTQY
TRBV10-3	TRBJ2-1	AITPTAWRDEQF
TRBV28	TRBJ2-7	ASSPPAVPFEQY
TRBV5-1	TRBJ2-3	ASSLVPGVGSDTQY
TRBV6-1	TRBJ2-3	ASSEYGGTTDTQY
TRBV7-3	NA	ASSIPGSQSYEQY
TRBV5-8	TRBJ1-1	ASSFPWAMNTEAF
TRBV7-8	TRBJ1-5	ASSSEPNQPQH
TRBV5-1	TRBJ1-2	ASSQDNNYGYT
TRBV25-1	TRBJ2-1	ASGPADSGNEQF
TRBV28	TRBJ2-7	ASRGDPYEQY
TRBV7-9	TRBJ2-7	ASSRDVGVDEQY
TRBV5-4	TRBJ2-5	ASSLEAQETQY
TRBV7-8	TRBJ1-1	ASSPRPAAGTEAF
TRBV1	TRBJ2-6	TSSREGLCRANVLT
TRBV28	TRBJ2-1	ASRPIAGLSYNEQF